This entry lists 19 T cell receptor beta chains sequenced from one sample in a study of shared clonotypes between healthy human individuals. CD45RO-negative cells were positively selected for CCR7, leaving out terminally differentiated effector memory CD45RA+ cells. The repertoire was sequenced with immunoSEQ multiplex PCR; TCRdb's copy has only in-frame clones and lacks some. This table holds hundreds of thousands of clones, approximately 96% found once. The sequencing sample was made of naive CD8+ T cells sorted from blood. Receptors were obtained from a woman between 25 and 40 years old in good health.

The CDR3 nucleotides read TGTGCCAGCAGTGCGGCGGGGTCCTACGAGCAGTACTTC. It specifies CASSAAGSYEQYF. V and J are TRBV6-1 and TRBJ2-7, with D possibly being TRBD2 (6 bases). V lost 4 bases and J 1 base, leaving 8 bases between the germline ends. The germline V gene has CDR1 MNHNS and CDR2 SASEGT. CDR3 length: 13 amino acids.

The count of this clone is one. This chain uses TRBV14 with TRBJ2-7; D remains unclear. V was trimmed by 1 base and J by 2 bases, leaving 12 bases between them. Germline V CDR1 and CDR2: SGHDN, FVKESK. This CDR3 is built from 15 residues. The CDR3 DNA reads as TGTGCCAGCAGCCAAGGTTGGCACACGACCTACGAGCAGTACTTC. Its protein is CASSQGWHTTYEQYF.

This sequence joins TRBV27 and TRBJ1-5; D not resolved. The germline gives CDR1 MNHEY, CDR2 SMNVEV (reference sequence). The V end lost 0 bases, the J end lost 3 bases, and 12 bases lay between the germline ends. The length of the CDR3 is 16 residues. In DNA, the CDR3 is TGTGCCAGCAGTTTATCGGCGGGATCGGCCAATCAGCCCCAGCATTTT. This codes for CASSLSAGSANQPQHF.

J is TRBJ2-1 and V is TRBV7-9, with a tentative D call TRBD1 (6 bases). CDR1 and CDR2 from the germline V gene are SEHNR and FQNEAQ (reference sequence). V dropped 1 base and J dropped 9 bases, with 10 bases sitting between them. The CDR3 loop spans 13 amino acids. The DNA for the CDR3 is TGTGCCAGCAGCTTAGAACAGGGCATTGAGCAGTTCTTC. Its protein product is CASSLEQGIEQFF.

The chain's CDR3 is CASSYPGDTQYF. The DNA for the CDR3 is TGTGCCAGCAGTTACCCCGGAGATACGCAGTATTTT. The genes are TRBV6-6 and TRBJ2-3; D is unresolved. Germline loops: CDR1 MNHNY, CDR2 SVGAGI (reference sequence). The germline V and J ends were trimmed by 2 bases and 5 bases, with 5 bases remaining between them. This CDR3 comprises 12 residues.

V and J are TRBV5-4 and TRBJ2-1, with 11 bases identical to TRBD2. CDR1 and CDR2 from the germline V gene are SGHNT and YYREEE (reference sequence). The CDR3 consists of 18 residues. V was pared by 4 bases and J by 5 bases, with 14 bases of the junction left unmatched. CDR3 DNA sequence: TGTGCCAGCAGCCTGGCACTAGCGGGAGCCCATGTGGACAATGAGCAGTTCTTC. Residues: CASSLALAGAHVDNEQFF.

To note about this clone: Other DNA sequences from this sample encode an identical CDR3 as well. CDR3 in amino acids: CSARVADTQYF. CDR3 nucleotide sequence: TGCAGTGCTAGAGTGGCAGATACGCAGTATTTT. V usage is TRBV20-1 and J usage is TRBJ2-3, with no clear D. The CDR3 runs 11 residues. V was pared by 1 base and J by 4 bases, with 3 bases between. Germline V gene lookup returns CDR1 DFQATT and CDR2 SNEGSKA (reference sequence).

The chain joins TRBV13 to TRBJ2-4, with 8 bases matching TRBD2. Germline values: CDR1 PRHDT, CDR2 FYEKMQ (reference sequence). CDR3 length: 14 residues. V lost 1 base, J lost 6 bases, and 2 bases stayed unmatched. The CDR3 nucleotides are TGTGCCAGCAGCTTAGTTACTAGCGGAAACATTCAGTACTTC. Encoded protein: CASSLVTSGNIQYF.

This clone has more than one count but fewer than ten. V usage is TRBV28 and J usage is TRBJ1-1, with D unresolved. CDR1 is MDHEN and CDR2 is SYDVKM in the germline V gene. The CDR3 extends over 10 amino acids. V lost 8 bases, J lost 4 bases, and 5 bases lay in between. CDR3 sequence (DNA): TGTGCCAGCTCGAGCACTGAAGCTTTCTTT. It yields the protein CASSSTEAFF.

The chain couples TRBV28 to TRBJ1-5; TRBD1 aligns across 9 bases. Germline V gene data show CDR1 as MDHEN and CDR2 as SYDVKM. Losses at the gene ends were 7 bases for V and 2 bases for J; bases not matched to a gene: 9. This CDR3 contains 16 residues. CDR3 in amino acids: CASIIGQGRGNQPQHF. The CDR3 coding sequence is TGTGCCAGCATTATAGGACAGGGGCGCGGCAATCAGCCCCAGCATTTT. The full variable domain, its missing parts supplied by reference TRBV28 and TRBJ1-5, is DVKVTQSSRYLVKRTGEKVFLECVQDMDHENMFWYRQDPGLGLRLIYFSYDVKMKEKGDIPEGYSVSREKKERFSLILESASTNQTSMYLCASIIGQGRGNQPQHFGDGTRLSIL.

The genes are TRBV13 and TRBJ2-2, with a possible D match to TRBD1 (6 bases). V lost 5 bases and J 1 base, leaving 17 bases between the germline ends. The CDR3 is 17 residues long. CDR1 is PRHDT, CDR2 FYEKMQ, per germline (reference sequence). The CDR3 protein is CASSDHGGRGNTGELFF. Written as DNA, the CDR3 is TGTGCCAGCAGCGATCATGGGGGCAGGGGGAACACCGGGGAGCTGTTTTTT.

V gene TRBV15 combines with J gene TRBJ1-5, with TRBD1 matching over 7 bases. The trim removed 5 bases at V and 5 bases at J, leaving 6 bases unmatched. Germline V gene data show CDR1 as LNHNV and CDR2 as YYDKDF (reference sequence). The CDR3 has 14 residues. Written as DNA, the CDR3 is TGTGCCACCAGCGGGACAGACTTGGATCAGCCCCAGCATTTT. Residues: CATSGTDLDQPQHF.

The V call is TRBV28, the J call TRBJ2-3; weak D call: TRBD2 (5 bases). CDR1 and CDR2 (germline): MDHEN, SYDVKM. The length of the CDR3 is 15 residues. With 5 bases removed from V and 5 bases from J, the gap between germline ends came to 17 bases. The CDR3 region has the DNA TGTGCCAGCAGTGGACGGGATTACAGTCGAGATACGCAGTATTTT. Encoded protein: CASSGRDYSRDTQYF. The whole variable domain, filled in from reference TRBV28 and TRBJ2-3, reads DVKVTQSSRYLVKRTGEKVFLECVQDMDHENMFWYRQDPGLGLRLIYFSYDVKMKEKGDIPEGYSVSREKKERFSLILESASTNQTSMYLCASSGRDYSRDTQYFGPGTRLTVL.

The rearrangement uses TRBV4-2 and TRBJ2-3; 8 bases match TRBD2. Germline V gives CDR1 LGHNA, CDR2 YNFKEQ. The V gene end was trimmed by 4 bases and the J gene end by 6 bases; junction bases not matched to a gene: 9. The CDR3 runs 15 residues. This chain's CDR3 is CASSPPGLGLDTQYF. CDR3 nucleotides: TGTGCCAGCAGCCCACCGGGACTAGGGCTCGATACGCAGTATTTT.

This rearrangement joins TRBV27 to TRBJ2-1, with 8 bases fitting TRBD2. Germline CDR1 and CDR2: MNHEY and SMNVEV (reference sequence). The CDR3 is made up of 15 amino acids. With 2 bases clipped from V and 4 bases from J, the junction kept 4 bases outside the gene matches. CDR3 bases: TGTGCCAGCAGTTTAATAGCGGGACATTACAATGAGCAGTTCTTC. Translating it yields CASSLIAGHYNEQFF.

This chain joins TRBV7-6 and TRBJ1-3; perhaps TRBD1 as D (5 bases). The ends were cut back, 2 bases at V and 4 bases at J, with 15 bases in the middle. The CDR3 is made up of 16 amino acids. The germline CDR1 and CDR2 sequences are SGHVS and FNYEAQ. Written as DNA, the CDR3 is TGTGCCAGCAGCTTATGGCCTAGACAGCCCGGAAACACCATATATTTT. Protein sequence: CASSLWPRQPGNTIYF.

V and J are TRBV2 and TRBJ1-1, with D unclear. Trimming removed 4 bases at V and 6 bases at J, with 6 bases between. Germline V gives CDR1 SNHLY, CDR2 FYNNEI. This CDR3 comprises 11 residues. CDR3: CASSGGAEAFF. The CDR3, as DNA: TGTGCCAGCAGTGGGGGTGCTGAAGCTTTCTTT.

V is TRBV15 and J is TRBJ2-5; weak D call: TRBD2 (6 bases). The CDR3 sequence is 16 residues long. Germline CDR1 and CDR2: LNHNV and YYDKDF (reference sequence). Deletions cut 3 bases from V and 1 base from J, with 15 bases between. Here the CDR3 reads CATSRGGFDSQETQYF. The CDR3 DNA reads TGTGCCACCAGCAGGGGGGGATTTGACAGCCAAGAGACCCAGTACTTC.

The chain employs TRBV19 and TRBJ1-2; D perhaps matches TRBD1 (6 bases). Germline lookup yields CDR1 LNHDA and CDR2 SQIVND (reference sequence). This CDR3 is built from 14 residues. Trimming pared 8 bases from V and 9 bases from J, leaving 22 bases between. The CDR3 is CASQDSSTRWSYTF. The CDR3 region has the DNA TGTGCCAGTCAGGACAGCTCGACACGTTGGAGCTACACCTTC.